Sequencing of this T cell receptor (beta chain) was carried out in a study of cytomegalovirus exposure and HLA in healthy donors. Study-wide results and limits: The study recorded 160 or so TCR beta chains that were cytomegalovirus-associated. The majority of CMV-associated TCR beta chains were reported as apparently HLA-restricted in a later analysis. Follow-up analysis later connected one missense variant in DCLRE1C with trimming of TCR beta V- and J-genes. What TCR beta sequences reportedly achieved was accurate prediction of HLA-A and HLA-B alleles in most subjects.

With regard to this clone: No antigen is known for it.

The PCR had 60 Vbeta and 13 Jbeta primers. TCRdb's table, derived via immunoSEQ multiplex PCR, lists solely in-frame clones and lacks some. The table has a few hundred thousand clones, 80% to 95% seen once. Looked up from germline, CDR1 is SGHNT and CDR2 is YENEEA. CDR3 length: 12 amino acids. Unmatched junction bases numbered 3, after V lost 5 bases and J lost 5 bases. This chain uses TRBV11-3 with TRBJ2-7; 7 bases agree with TRBD1. Source material: PBMCs. The clonotype comes from a girl aged 2-10 years in good health and CMV-seronegative. CDR3 bases: TGTGCCAGCAGCGAAGACAGGGACGAGCAGTACTTC. Translating it yields CASSEDRDEQYF.